The next 24 T cell receptor beta chains were all read from a single sample in a study of a mutant IDH1 vaccine in newly diagnosed glioma. No antigen is known for these receptors. As for time point: week 47, end of study. Each dose delivered 300 ug of mutant IDH1 20-mer peptide subcutaneously with imiquimod. The repertoire was sequenced with immunoSEQ multiplex PCR; TCRdb's copy has only in-frame clones and lacks some. This sample has over 30,000 clones; around nine tenths occur once, and the top ten carry 9.5% to 15%. Here the sequenced sample was PBMCs, taken from a glioma patient whose treatment included an IDH1 peptide vaccine. Receptor source: a young woman with glioma.

The chain is built from TRBV2 and TRBJ1-2; possible D gene TRBD1, 6 bases. The germline CDR1 and CDR2 sequences are SNHLY and FYNNEI. This CDR3 spans 18 amino acids. The V end was cut by 0 bases, the J end by 2 bases, with 19 bases between. DNA for the CDR3: TGTGCCAGCAGTGAAGCACCCGGGACAAGGATGGGAAACTATGGCTACACCTTC. Translating it yields CASSEAPGTRMGNYGYTF.

V gene TRBV30 combines with J gene TRBJ2-3, with unresolved D. The CDR3 runs 11 residues. V shed 4 bases and J shed 2 bases, with 4 bases lying between them. Per the germline V gene, CDR1 is GTSNPN and CDR2 is SVGIG (reference sequence). CDR3: CAWTNTDTQYF. Written as DNA, the CDR3 is TGTGCCTGGACGAACACAGATACGCAGTATTTT.

The rearrangement links TRBV5-1 to TRBJ2-1; D is ambiguous. The germline gives CDR1 SGHRS, CDR2 YFSETQ. Trimming took off 7 bases at V and 4 bases at J, with 12 bases between the two ends. The CDR3 is 13 amino acids. CDR3 sequence reads: CASAPAPYNEQFF. Here the CDR3 DNA reads TGCGCCAGCGCCCCCGCGCCGTACAATGAGCAGTTCTTC.

The chain couples TRBV6-1 to TRBJ1-6; no definite D call. Looked up from germline, CDR1 is MNHNS and CDR2 is SASEGT. The CDR3 loop spans 16 amino acids. Deletions cut 4 bases from V and 0 bases from J, with 10 bases between. The CDR3 bases are TGTGCCAGCAGTGGTGTCGCCCTCTCCTATAATTCACCCCTCCACTTT. It specifies CASSGVALSYNSPLHF.

The chain combines TRBV18 with TRBJ2-5; D gene ambiguous. This CDR3 is 13 amino acids long. Germline V gene data show CDR1 as KGHSH and CDR2 as LQKENI. Trimming removed 3 bases at V and 1 base at J, with 6 bases between. Here the CDR3 reads CASSPFLQETQYF. The CDR3 bases are TGTGCCAGCTCACCTTTCCTCCAAGAGACCCAGTACTTC.

This chain connects TRBV18 to TRBJ2-7; no firm D call. The CDR3 covers 11 residues. V was pared by 5 bases and J by 5 bases, with 7 bases between. CDR1 and CDR2 (germline): KGHSH, LQKENI. CDR3 residues: CASSMANEQYF. DNA for the CDR3: TGTGCCAGCTCAATGGCTAACGAGCAGTACTTC.

The chain employs TRBV21-1 and TRBJ1-1; the table gives TRBD1 as D, unverified against the DNA. TRBV21-1 is recorded as a pseudogene. The CDR3 consists of 15 residues. CDR3 DNA: TGTGCCAGCAGCGAAAATCCACAGGGAGCCACTGAAGCTTTCTTT. The encoded protein is CASSENPQGATEAFF.

This clone was detected only once. The rearrangement links TRBV5-6 to TRBJ1-2; D is undetermined. Trimming left V 0 bases short and J 1 base short, with 7 bases between. The CDR3 totals 14 residues. Germline CDR1 SGHDT, CDR2 YYEEEE. The CDR3 nucleotides are TGTGCCAGCAGCTTGGTAGGGATTAACTATGGCTACACCTTC. This translates into CASSLVGINYGYTF.

The V call is TRBV5-6, the J call TRBJ2-2; D gene uncertain. The germline V and J ends were trimmed by 1 base and 2 bases, with 9 bases remaining between them. This CDR3 region has 15 residues. In germline, CDR1 is SGHDT, CDR2 YYEEEE. The CDR3 DNA reads TGTGCCAGCAGCTTGCGGGCTTACAACACCGGGGAGCTGTTTTTT. Translation: CASSLRAYNTGELFF.

The V gene is TRBV18, the J gene TRBJ2-3; D possibly corresponds to TRBD1 (5 bases). There are 17 residues in the CDR3. Germline V gene sequence: CDR1 KGHSH, CDR2 LQKENI. With 6 bases removed from V and 0 bases from J, the gap between germline ends came to 19 bases. The CDR3: CASSQYPREASTDTQYF. The CDR3 nucleotides are TGTGCCAGCTCCCAGTATCCCAGGGAAGCGAGCACAGATACGCAGTATTTT.

The chain joins TRBV2 to TRBJ2-5, with a possible D match to TRBD2 (7 bases). The germline V and J ends were trimmed by 4 bases and 7 bases, with 31 bases remaining between them. The germline V gene encodes CDR1 SNHLY and CDR2 FYNNEI. The CDR3 covers 19 residues. The CDR3 here is CASSVYPPTIRGAEGTQYF. Written as DNA, the CDR3 is TGTGCCAGCAGTGTCTATCCCCCAACCATTCGGGGGGCGGAGGGGACCCAGTACTTC.

This clone came up once. The chain has TRBV7-2 and TRBJ1-5, with D perhaps matching TRBD1 (6 bases). Trimming took off 1 base at V and 7 bases at J, with 17 bases between the two ends. CDR1 is SGHTA and CDR2 is FQGNSA in the germline V gene. The CDR3 is 16 amino acids. The CDR3, as DNA: TGTGCCAGCAGCTTAGTTCTTGGGACAAACTCCCAGCCCCAGCATTTT. Translating gives CASSLVLGTNSQPQHF.

This chain joins TRBV5-4 and TRBJ1-2, with D maybe TRBD1 (6 bases). V was pared by 0 bases and J by 4 bases, with 13 bases between. Germline V gives CDR1 SGHNT, CDR2 YYREEE (reference sequence). The CDR3 totals 15 residues. The CDR3, as DNA: TGTGCCAGCAGCTTGGGACAGGAGGGGTCCTATGGCTACACCTTC. Encoded protein: CASSLGQEGSYGYTF.

This clone was observed a single time. The chain couples TRBV7-8 to TRBJ1-5; 8 bases fit TRBD1. CDR1 is SGHVS, CDR2 FQNEAQ, per germline. This CDR3 comprises 17 residues. V shed 1 base, J shed 2 bases, and the junction held 7 bases outside the gene matches. The CDR3 loop is CASSLERAGGGNQPQHF. CDR3 bases: TGTGCCAGCAGCTTAGAAAGGGCAGGGGGCGGCAATCAGCCCCAGCATTTT.

The CDR3 sequence is CASSQDLDRGTDTQYF. The CDR3 bases are TGTGCCAGCAGCCAAGATCTGGACAGGGGGACAGATACGCAGTATTTT. The rearrangement joins TRBV4-2 to TRBJ2-3; 10 bases fit TRBD1. Per the germline V gene, CDR1 is LGHNA and CDR2 is YNFKEQ. The CDR3 is made up of 16 amino acids. The J segment lost 3 bases and the V segment lost 0 bases, leaving 3 bases of the junction unmatched.

The chain has TRBV6-1 and TRBJ2-7; weak D call: TRBD1 (6 bases). Germline loops: CDR1 MNHNS, CDR2 SASEGT. Trimming removed 4 bases at V and 2 bases at J, with 6 bases between. This CDR3 has 12 residues. The CDR3 bases are TGTGCCAGCAGTGGGGACACCTACGAGCAGTACTTC. Translating it yields CASSGDTYEQYF.

This clone was seen a few times. V gene TRBV7-9 combines with J gene TRBJ1-1; maybe TRBD1 (6 bases). CDR1 and CDR2 (germline): SEHNR, FQNEAQ (reference sequence). Trimming shortened V by 1 base and J by 8 bases, and 8 bases separated the two germline ends. CDR3 size: 12 residues. The CDR3 DNA sequence: TGTGCCAGCAGCTTAGTAACAGGGGAAGCTTTCTTT. Its translation: CASSLVTGEAFF.

V gene TRBV27 combines with J gene TRBJ2-7, with 7 bases aligning to TRBD1. CDR1 is MNHEY, CDR2 SMNVEV, per germline (reference sequence). With 4 bases clipped from V and 2 bases from J, the junction kept 5 bases outside the gene matches. This CDR3 comprises 14 residues. The CDR3: CASSYRGPTYEQYF. CDR3 DNA: TGTGCCAGCAGTTACAGGGGCCCTACCTACGAGCAGTACTTC.

The chain couples TRBV29-1 to TRBJ1-5; unclear D gene. CDR3 length equals 12 residues. From germline, CDR1 is SQVTM and CDR2 ANQGSEA. V lost 4 bases and J 2 bases, leaving 6 bases between the germline ends. The CDR3 sequence: CSVATGNQPQHF. The CDR3 coding sequence is TGCAGCGTTGCTACGGGCAATCAGCCCCAGCATTTT. The full variable domain, completed using reference TRBV29-1 and TRBJ1-5, is SAVISQKPSRDICQRGTSLTIQCQVDSQVTMMFWYRQQPGQSLTLIATANQGSEATYESGFVIDKFPISRPNLTFSTLTVSNMSPEDSSIYLCSVATGNQPQHFGDGTRLSIL.

The genes are TRBV2 and TRBJ1-2, with D maybe TRBD1 (6 bases). The length of the CDR3 is 13 residues. Trimming cost V 2 bases and J 8 bases, with 12 bases left between them. The germline gives CDR1 SNHLY, CDR2 FYNNEI. CDR3 nucleotides: TGTGCCAGCAGTGAAAGGGAGGGGGGCGGCTACACCTTC. This sequence encodes CASSEREGGGYTF.

The chain employs TRBV5-6 and TRBJ2-7; a weak D match, TRBD1 (5 bases). V gave up 4 bases and J gave up 4 bases, with 21 bases separating them. Germline-derived CDR1 and CDR2 are SGHDT and YYEEEE. CDR3 length: 16 residues. In DNA, the CDR3 is TGTGCCAGCAGCCCAGGGTCGCCGTGGAGTGGTTACGAGCAGTACTTC. It is translated as CASSPGSPWSGYEQYF.

There are a few counts of this clone. The rearrangement uses TRBV29-1 and TRBJ2-3; D unresolved. The CDR3 loop spans 14 amino acids. CDR1 and CDR2 (germline): SQVTM, ANQGSEA. The V and J ends lost 3 bases and 0 bases respectively, with 10 bases between them. CDR3 sequence (DNA): TGCAGCGTTGAGTCGGACCTCAGCACAGATACGCAGTATTTT. Amino acid sequence: CSVESDLSTDTQYF.

The chain recombines TRBV4-1 with TRBJ1-3; D gene unclear. Germline values: CDR1 MGHRA, CDR2 YSYEKL. Trimming removed 2 bases at V and 4 bases at J, with 9 bases between. The CDR3 sequence is 14 residues long. The DNA for the CDR3 is TGCGCCAGCAGCCAACTAAGGGAGGGAAACACCATATATTTT. As protein: CASSQLREGNTIYF.

This chain connects TRBV19 to TRBJ1-1; no clear D gene. The germline V gene has CDR1 LNHDA and CDR2 SQIVND (reference sequence). The CDR3 totals 14 residues. V shed 0 bases and J shed 4 bases, with 9 bases lying between them. The CDR3, as DNA: TGTGCCAGTAGTATAGAGGGGTCACGCACTGAAGCTTTCTTT. It specifies CASSIEGSRTEAFF.